This TCR beta chain was captured by sequencing in a study of shared clonotypes between healthy human individuals. Terminally differentiated effector memory CD45RA+ cells were left out of the naive CD8 fraction, which was CD45RO-negative and positively selected for CCR7. Trimming shortened V by 4 bases and J by 0 bases, and 19 bases separated the two germline ends. Per germline, CDR1 SGHVS and CDR2 FNYEAQ. CDR3 length equals 17 residues. Clones were sequenced by immunoSEQ multiplex PCR, and TCRdb holds only the in-frame ones, with some missing. The sample lists millions of clones, around 93% occurring once.

This chain uses TRBV7-6 with TRBJ2-7, with no clear D. Sequenced input: naive CD8+ T cells from PBMCs. The TCR comes from a man aged 18 to 35 in good health. Some clones in this sample may be carry-over from other donors' samples. This CDR3 is CASSSSSRLWSSYEQYF. CDR3 DNA sequence: TGTGCCAGCAGCTCCTCCTCGCGACTTTGGAGCTCCTACGAGCAGTACTTC.